The sequence of this T cell receptor (beta chain) was determined in a study of T-cell memory formation after mild COVID-19. The study, taken as a whole, reports: Nothing showed for sure that second-wave clones peaking on day 37 were SARS-CoV-2 specific.

The CDR3 extends over 14 amino acids. In germline, CDR1 is MNHEY, CDR2 SMNVEV (reference sequence). Trimming stripped 0 bases from V and 6 bases from J, with 11 bases between. A word on this clonotype: What it binds is not known.

Via MiXCR, TCRdb re-called the 5' RACE reads, giving one row per CDR3 protein. The profile shows more than 250,000 distinct CDR3 sequences, 16% of them singletons. Sequenced: PBMCs or a T cell subset sorted from them (not recorded which). The clonotype comes from a man aged 18 to 30 who had mild COVID-19 (a few samples of this study predate the infection). Cell type and time point are not known. The chain has TRBV27 and TRBJ2-5, with D possibly TRBD2 on 6 matching bases. CDR3: CASSLSWGDQTQYF. The CDR3 region has the DNA TGTGCCAGCAGTTTATCGTGGGGGGATCAGACCCAGTACTTC.